A single sample gave rise to the 24 T cell receptor beta chains below, sequenced in a study of T cells in Graves' hyperthyroidism and ophthalmopathy. Amplification of TCR beta CDR3 regions was performed using RNA transcripts as template. Using the HTBI primer set, a first-round RT-PCR was run on the TCR CDR3. TCRdb itself ran the multiplex PCR reads through MiXCR, one entry per CDR3 protein. The sample yields around 60,000 distinct CDR3 sequences, around half seen once. Material: blood. Every receptor here comes from a woman aged 25-40 years with Graves' ophthalmopathy.

V is TRBV7-9 and J is TRBJ2-3; perhaps D is TRBD1 or TRBD2 (5 bases each). CDR3 length: 12 amino acids. Trimming pared 8 bases from V and 11 bases from J, leaving 17 bases between. Germline CDR1 reads SEHNR; CDR2 reads FQNEAQ (reference sequence). The CDR3 DNA reads TGTGCCAGCCGAGGGGCAGGCAATGAGCAGTATTTT. Translation: CASRGAGNEQYF.

The count of this clonotype is one. The junction does not match germline at one end; this may be a read error. This chain uses TRBV10-2 with TRBJ2-2; 7 nucleotides match TRBD2. The V gene's germline CDR1 is WSHSY and CDR2 SAAADI. This CDR3 is 16 amino acids long. The CDR3: CASSDWTSLDTGKLFF. In DNA, the CDR3 is TGCGCCAGCAGTGACTGGACTAGTTTAGATACCGGGAAGCTGTTTTTT.

At least ten counts were recorded for this clonotype. This rearrangement joins TRBV5-1 to TRBJ2-5; D unclear. CDR3 length: 13 amino acids. The V end was cut by 0 bases, the J end by 5 bases, with 8 bases between. Germline CDR1 SGHRS, CDR2 YFSETQ. CDR3 loop: CASSLGSRETQYF. The CDR3 DNA reads TGCGCCAGCAGCTTGGGTTCGCGGGAGACCCAGTACTTC.

Ten or more counts support this clonotype. The chain uses TRBV12-3 or TRBV12-4 and TRBJ1-3; D call uncertain. V was shortened by 1 base and J by 0 bases, with 7 bases between the two germline ends. The length of the CDR3 is 15 residues. The CDR3 here is CASSLELRSGNTIYF. The CDR3 DNA follows: TGTGCCAGCAGTTTAGAGCTCCGCTCTGGAAACACCATATATTTT.

This clonotype came up many times. The chain is built from TRBV10-1 and TRBJ1-1; the match to TRBD1 covers 9 bases. Germline CDR1 is WNHNN and CDR2 is SYGVQD (reference sequence). The CDR3 sequence is 14 residues long. J lost 1 base, V lost 7 bases, and 4 bases had no gene match. For the CDR3, the DNA is TGCGCCAGCAAACCGGGACAGGGGAACACTGAAGCTTTCTTT. It codes for CASKPGQGNTEAFF.

The chain carries TRBV5-1 and TRBJ2-1; 10 positions agree with TRBD2. V shed 0 bases, J shed 12 bases, and the junction held 15 bases outside the gene matches. Germline V gene lookup returns CDR1 SGHRS and CDR2 YFSETQ. The CDR3 has 17 residues. The CDR3 spells CASSLVGLAGEGDTQFF. CDR3 DNA sequence: TGCGCCAGCAGCTTGGTTGGGCTAGCGGGGGAAGGCGATACGCAGTTCTTC. The full variable domain, in which reference TRBV5-1 and TRBJ2-1 provide the parts outside the CDR3, is KAGVTQTPRYLIKTRGQQVTLSCSPISGHRSVSWYQQTPGQGLQFLFEYFSETQRNKGNFPGRFSGRQFSNSRSEMNVSTLELGDSALYLCASSLVGLAGEGDTQFFGPGTRLTVL.

There are many counts of this clonotype. The V and J genes are TRBV12-3 or TRBV12-4 and TRBJ2-7, with D perhaps matching TRBD1 (7 bases). This CDR3 contains 15 residues. Deletions cut 6 bases from V and 5 bases from J, with 20 bases between. CDR3 in amino acids: CASSRAGTVPDEQYF. The CDR3, as DNA: TGTGCCAGCAGCCGGGCGGGGACAGTCCCCGACGAGCAGTACTTC.

This chain joins TRBV29-1 and TRBJ1-2, with 9 bases identical to TRBD1. This CDR3 contains 12 residues. V lost 4 bases and J lost 8; bases outside the gene matches: 5. Germline values: CDR1 SQVTM, CDR2 ANQGSEA. The CDR3 sequence: CSVAGTGCGYTF. The CDR3 bases are TGCAGCGTTGCCGGGACAGGGTGCGGCTACACCTTC.

There are many counts of this clonotype. The gene calls are TRBV20-1 and TRBJ2-1, with 10 bases matching TRBD2. V lost 8 bases and J lost 3; bases outside the gene matches: 4. Germline lookup yields CDR1 DFQATT and CDR2 SNEGSKA (reference sequence). The CDR3 covers 13 residues. This chain's CDR3 is CSLLAGLYNEQFF. The CDR3 DNA follows: TGCAGTCTACTAGCGGGGCTCTACAATGAGCAGTTCTTC.

This clonotype was observed a handful of times. A much larger clone differs by one base, so this may be a read error. This chain joins TRBV4-2 and TRBJ1-1; the D gene is possibly TRBD1 (6 bases). Trimming shortened V by 0 bases and J by 1 base, and 12 bases separated the two germline ends. The CDR3 has 16 amino acids. CDR1 and CDR2 from the germline V gene are LGHNA and YNFKEQ. The CDR3 DNA follows: TGTGCCAGCAGCCAAGATCGGACAGAAAAGAACACTGAAGCTTTCTTT. Residues: CASSQDRTEKNTEAFF.

This clonotype was counted ten times or more. The rearrangement links TRBV3-1 to TRBJ2-7; D not resolved. CDR3 size: 11 residues. Germline V gene lookup returns CDR1 LGHDT and CDR2 YNNKEL (reference sequence). Trimming stripped 5 bases from V and 3 bases from J, with 5 bases between. The CDR3 nucleotides are TGTGCCAGCAGCGCGATCTACGAGCAGTACTTC. Its translation is CASSAIYEQYF.

In the case of this clonotype: Given a far larger clone just one base away, this is likely a sequencing read error. The chain combines TRBV19 with TRBJ1-6; maybe TRBD1 (6 bases). The V end lost 6 bases, the J end lost 4 bases, and 10 bases lay between the germline ends. CDR1 is LNHDA and CDR2 is SQIVND in the germline V gene (reference sequence). The CDR3 sequence is 14 residues long. DNA for the CDR3: TGTGCCAGTAGACGGGACAAATATAATTCACCCCTCCACTTT. Residues: CASRRDKYNSPLHF.

The table lists this clonotype with many counts. The chain combines TRBV9 with TRBJ2-1; D not resolved. Germline values: CDR1 SGDLS, CDR2 YYNGEE. This CDR3 has 13 residues. V lost 3 bases and J 5 bases, leaving 9 bases between the germline ends. CDR3 DNA: TGTGCCAGCAGCGACCCCTTACACAATGAGCAGTTCTTC. Translating gives CASSDPLHNEQFF.

To note about this clonotype: Mismatch with germline at one junction end may stem from a read error. The J gene is TRBJ2-7, the V gene TRBV9; D not resolved. There are 13 residues in the CDR3. The germline CDR1 and CDR2 sequences are SGDLS and YYNGEE. The CDR3 nucleotides read TGTGTCAGCAGCGTAGTTCCCTCTTACGAGCAGTACTTC. Its translation is CVSSVVPSYEQYF.

For this clonotype: This may stem from a read error, because a much larger clone lies one nucleotide away. The chain links TRBV9 to TRBJ2-3; D is tentatively TRBD1 or TRBD2 (5 bases each). This CDR3 is 13 amino acids long. Deletions cut 6 bases from V and 5 bases from J, with 13 bases between. Germline V gene data show CDR1 as SGDLS and CDR2 as YYNGEE. CDR3 sequence: CASTPLGEDTQYF. CDR3 bases: TGTGCCAGCACCCCATTGGGGGAAGATACGCAGTATTTT.

This clonotype was found many times. The chain employs TRBV4-1 and TRBJ2-3; 8 bases fit TRBD2. The CDR3 is made up of 14 amino acids. V was clipped by 7 bases and J by 2 bases; unmatched bases: 5. The germline V gene has CDR1 MGHRA and CDR2 YSYEKL. The CDR3 is CASTVSGTTDTQYF. The CDR3 nucleotides are TGCGCCAGCACCGTTAGCGGGACCACAGATACGCAGTATTTT.

This rearrangement joins TRBV6-1 to TRBJ1-1; D possibly corresponds to TRBD1 (5 bases). The CDR3 is 12 residues long. V was pared by 2 bases and J by 8 bases, with 9 bases between. Germline-derived CDR1 and CDR2 are MNHNS and SASEGT. The CDR3 loop reads CASSETGTEAFF. DNA for the CDR3: TGTGCCAGCAGTGAAACGGGGACGGAAGCTTTCTTT.

On this clonotype itself: The junction shows a germline mismatch at one end, possibly a read error. V usage is TRBV6-5 and J usage is TRBJ1-3; no clear D. Germline-derived CDR1 and CDR2 are MNHEY and SVGAGI. The length of the CDR3 is 14 residues. The CDR3 DNA follows: TGTGCCAGCAGCCTCTCGGGGTTTGGAAACACCATATACTTT. Translation gives CASSLSGFGNTIYF.

This clonotype was seen at least ten times. This chain uses TRBV5-6 with TRBJ2-2, with 7 bases fitting TRBD1. After removal of 4 bases from V and 1 base from J, the junction contained 4 bases not matched to a gene. This CDR3 contains 15 residues. Per germline, CDR1 SGHDT and CDR2 YYEEEE. Here the CDR3 reads CASSSRDRNTGELFF. The CDR3 DNA is TGTGCCAGCAGCAGCCGGGACAGGAACACCGGGGAGCTGTTTTTT.

The sample holds many counts of this clonotype. The J gene is TRBJ2-7, the V gene TRBV7-8, with 9 positions matching TRBD1. Germline V gene lookup returns CDR1 SGHVS and CDR2 FQNEAQ. The CDR3 covers 14 residues. V lost 3 bases, J lost 2 bases, and 2 bases stayed unmatched. The CDR3 sequence is CASSFHRGPYEQYF. The DNA for the CDR3 is TGTGCCAGCAGCTTCCACAGGGGGCCCTACGAGCAGTACTTC.

Points on this clonotype: The germline gene is not matched at one end of the junction; a read error may be the cause. The chain uses TRBV19 and TRBJ1-6, with D uncertain. Germline V CDR1 and CDR2: LNHDA, SQIVND (reference sequence). This CDR3 is built from 14 residues. The CDR3 nucleotides are TGCGCCAGTAGTATAGCCGCCGGCGGGTCACCCCTCCACTTT. Protein sequence: CASSIAAGGSPLHF.

This rearrangement joins TRBV10-3 to TRBJ2-1; TRBD1 might be the D (6 bases). The V gene's germline CDR1 is ENHRY and CDR2 SYGVKD. V dropped 6 bases and J dropped 6 bases, with 12 bases sitting between them. The CDR3 runs 13 residues. CDR3 protein: CAIRTGTPNEQFF. The CDR3 DNA reads as TGTGCCATCAGGACTGGGACACCCAATGAGCAGTTCTTC.

About this clonotype itself: Just one base apart from a much larger clone, this may be a read error. As the CDR3 is not closed by the conserved phenylalanine or tryptophan, this likely results from a read error. The gene calls are TRBV5-1 and TRBJ2-3; TRBD2 agrees at 14 bases. Germline V CDR1 and CDR2: SGHRS, YFSETQ. V was clipped by 3 bases and J by 2 bases; unmatched bases: 8. The CDR3 spans 18 residues. The DNA of the CDR3 is TGCGCCAGCAGCTGGGGGACTAGCGGGAGTGGGCTCACAGATACGCAGTATTTG. Amino acids: CASSWGTSGSGLTDTQYL.

The genes are TRBV20-1 and TRBJ2-7, with 9 positions matching TRBD2. Germline V gene sequence: CDR1 DFQATT, CDR2 SNEGSKA (reference sequence). The V segment lost 3 bases and the J segment 4 bases; nucleotides outside the gene matches: 4. This CDR3 is built from 13 residues. The CDR3 nucleotides are TGCAGTGCTAGGGCACTAGCGGGTTACGAGCAGTACTTC. Translating gives CSARALAGYEQYF.